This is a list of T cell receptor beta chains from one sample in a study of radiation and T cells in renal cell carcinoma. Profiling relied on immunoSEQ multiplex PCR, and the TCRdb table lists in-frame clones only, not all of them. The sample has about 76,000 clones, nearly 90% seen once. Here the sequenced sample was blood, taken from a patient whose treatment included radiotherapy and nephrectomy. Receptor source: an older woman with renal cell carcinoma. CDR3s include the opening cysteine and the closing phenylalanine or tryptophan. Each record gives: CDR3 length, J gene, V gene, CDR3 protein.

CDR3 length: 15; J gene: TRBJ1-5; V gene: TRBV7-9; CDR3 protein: CASSSGQGNNQPQHF
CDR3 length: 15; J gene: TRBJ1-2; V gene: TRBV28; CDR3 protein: CASSAPTGSNYGYTF
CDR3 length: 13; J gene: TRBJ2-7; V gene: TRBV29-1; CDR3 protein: CSVPGTAAYEQYF
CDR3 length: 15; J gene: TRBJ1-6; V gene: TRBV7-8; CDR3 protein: CASSSPGQRQTPLHF
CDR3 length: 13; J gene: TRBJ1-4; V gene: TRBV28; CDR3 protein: CASSSGGGEKLFF
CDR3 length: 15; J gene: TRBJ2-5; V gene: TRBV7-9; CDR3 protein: CASSPPGTGEETQYF
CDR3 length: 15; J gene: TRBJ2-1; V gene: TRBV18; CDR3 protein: CASSPRPGPSNEQFF
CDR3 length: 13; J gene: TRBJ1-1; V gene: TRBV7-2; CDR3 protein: CASSFGANTEAFF
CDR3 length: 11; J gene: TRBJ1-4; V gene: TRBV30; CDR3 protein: CAWSPLGKLFF
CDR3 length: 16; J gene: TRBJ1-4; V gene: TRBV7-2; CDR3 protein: CASSSTVGQSNEKLFF
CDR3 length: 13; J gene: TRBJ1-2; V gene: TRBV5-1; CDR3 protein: CASSLGAEYGYTF
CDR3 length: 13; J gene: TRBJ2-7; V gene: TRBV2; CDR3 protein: CASSGTGGDEQYF
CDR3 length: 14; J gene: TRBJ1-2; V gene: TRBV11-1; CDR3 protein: CASSPFYSNYGYTF
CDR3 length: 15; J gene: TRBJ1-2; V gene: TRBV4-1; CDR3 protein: CASSQDRTVNYGYTF
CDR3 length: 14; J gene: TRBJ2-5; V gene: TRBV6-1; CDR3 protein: CASRRDSKQETQYF
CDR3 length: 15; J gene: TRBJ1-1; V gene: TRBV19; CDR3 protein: CASSILGVGNTEAFF
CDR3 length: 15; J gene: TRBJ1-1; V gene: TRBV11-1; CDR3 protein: CASSSRQGIDTEAFF
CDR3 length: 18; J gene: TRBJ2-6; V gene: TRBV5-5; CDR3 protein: CASSLTGGIPSGANVLTF
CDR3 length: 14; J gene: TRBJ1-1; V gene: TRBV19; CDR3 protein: CASSIMGMNTEAFF
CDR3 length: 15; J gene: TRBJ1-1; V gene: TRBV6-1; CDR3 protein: CASRSRQGSGTEAFF
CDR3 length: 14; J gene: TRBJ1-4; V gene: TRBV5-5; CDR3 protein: CASSLDLGGEKLFF
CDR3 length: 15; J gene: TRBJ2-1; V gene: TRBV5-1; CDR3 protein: CASSRDSSGLDEQFF
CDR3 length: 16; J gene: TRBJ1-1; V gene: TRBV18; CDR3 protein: CASSPRDSGMNTEAFF
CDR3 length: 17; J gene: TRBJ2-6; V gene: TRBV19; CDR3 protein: CASSIGRRLIGANVLTF
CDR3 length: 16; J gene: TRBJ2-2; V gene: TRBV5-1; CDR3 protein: CASSLRLGGVTGELFF
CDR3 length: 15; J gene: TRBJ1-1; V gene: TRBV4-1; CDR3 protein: CASSQSGGGYTEAFF
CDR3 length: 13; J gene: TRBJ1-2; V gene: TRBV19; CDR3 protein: CASSVDSPTSVTF
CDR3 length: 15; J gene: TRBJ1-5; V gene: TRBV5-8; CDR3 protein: CASSPVRGGNQPQHF
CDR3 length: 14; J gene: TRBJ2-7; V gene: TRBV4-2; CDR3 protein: CASSLVGGGYEQYF
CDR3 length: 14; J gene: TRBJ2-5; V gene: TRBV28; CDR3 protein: CASMPGTVQETQYF
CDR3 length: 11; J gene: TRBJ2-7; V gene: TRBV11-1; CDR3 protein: CASSLAGEQYF
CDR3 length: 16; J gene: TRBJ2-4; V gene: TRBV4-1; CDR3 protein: CASSQKELAGAGIQYF
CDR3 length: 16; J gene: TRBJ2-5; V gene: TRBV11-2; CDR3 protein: CASSSLLAGGQETQYF
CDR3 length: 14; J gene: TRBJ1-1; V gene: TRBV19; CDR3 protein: CASSPDRMNTEAFF
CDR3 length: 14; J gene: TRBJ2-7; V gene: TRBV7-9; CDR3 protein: CASSLGQGAYEQYF
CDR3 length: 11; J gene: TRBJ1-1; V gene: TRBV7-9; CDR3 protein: CASSLGQVAFF
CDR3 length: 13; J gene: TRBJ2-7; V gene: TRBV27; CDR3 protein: CASSLRRTYEQYF
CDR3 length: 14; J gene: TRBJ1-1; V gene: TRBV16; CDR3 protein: CASSQDRGGTEAFF
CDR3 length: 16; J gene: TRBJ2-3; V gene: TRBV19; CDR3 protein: CASSRGGAGRADTQYF
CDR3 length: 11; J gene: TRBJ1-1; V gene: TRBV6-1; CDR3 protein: CASSAQGRAFF
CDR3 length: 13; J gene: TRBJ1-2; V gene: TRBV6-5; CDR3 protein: CASSQGKNYGYTF
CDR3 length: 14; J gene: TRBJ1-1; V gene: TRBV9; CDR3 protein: CASSPRQGNTEAFF
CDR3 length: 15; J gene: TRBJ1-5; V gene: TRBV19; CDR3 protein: CASSTPRDRNQPQHF
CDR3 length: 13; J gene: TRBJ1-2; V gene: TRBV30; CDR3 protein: CAWSGGINYGYTF
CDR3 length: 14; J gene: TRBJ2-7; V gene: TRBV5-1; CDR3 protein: CASSLLSGTYEQYF
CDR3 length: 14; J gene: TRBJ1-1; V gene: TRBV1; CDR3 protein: CTRTGGGWTSEAFF
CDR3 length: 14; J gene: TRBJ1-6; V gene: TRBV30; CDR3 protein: CAWGTGHGNSPLHF
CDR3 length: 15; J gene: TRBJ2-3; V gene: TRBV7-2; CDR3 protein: CASSSSGGHTDTQYF
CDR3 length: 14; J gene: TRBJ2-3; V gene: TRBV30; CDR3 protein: CAWGRLAGTDTQYF